This T cell receptor beta chain came from a study of CD8 T cells in ankylosing spondylitis. The study's findings and limits: Characteristic of ankylosing spondylitis blood, it appeared, was a TCR beta motif comprising several highly homologous variants.

This clonotype was detected ten times or more. Its target is unknown. Via MiXCR, TCRdb re-called the 5' RACE reads, giving one row per CDR3 protein. The top ten hold about 48% of the sample, which has some 30,000 distinct CDR3 sequences, 30% seen once. Germline V gene data show CDR1 as SGHRS and CDR2 as YFSETQ. Germline trimming cut 1 base from V and 4 bases from J; bases unmatched to any gene: 1. This CDR3 spans 14 amino acids. The receptor comes from a male donor with ankylosing spondylitis. The sample was synovial fluid, either unsorted or a sorted T cell fraction (not recorded which). V is TRBV5-1 and J is TRBJ1-5; 8 nucleotides match TRBD1. CDR3 amino acids: CASSLTGGNQPQHF. In DNA, the CDR3 is TGCGCCAGCAGCTTGACAGGGGGAAATCAGCCCCAGCATTTT. Full variable domain (missing parts from reference TRBV5-1 and TRBJ1-5): KAGVTQTPRYLIKTRGQQVTLSCSPISGHRSVSWYQQTPGQGLQFLFEYFSETQRNKGNFPGRFSGRQFSNSRSEMNVSTLELGDSALYLCASSLTGGNQPQHFGDGTRLSIL.